This TCR beta chain stems from a study of blood T cell repertoires in COVID-19. Whole-study context: The origin of the acute and convalescent COVID-19 samples was the United States, Italy and Spain.

Source study methods: The authors estimated nucleated cell counts from reference gene primer amplification. The method was immunoSEQ multiplex PCR; TCRdb's version includes in-frame clones alone and lacks a portion of them. Clone size and V and J calls were adopted from that table, with D and trimming inferred from the DNA. The sample consists of approximately 150,000 clones, 88% of them appearing once. Germline CDR1 is MNHEY and CDR2 is SVGAGI. This CDR3 is built from 15 residues. V was pared by 4 bases and J by 5 bases, with 10 bases of the junction left unmatched. The chain has TRBV6-5 and TRBJ1-1, with 7 bases that match TRBD1. This clonotype was obtained from a human donor in a cohort sampled during active COVID-19. The sample was peripheral blood. The CDR3 DNA is TGTGCCAGCAGTTCTACAGGGGTAGCGAGTACTGAAGCTTTCTTT. This translates into CASSSTGVASTEAFF.